This T cell receptor (beta chain) comes out of a study of T cells in Graves' hyperthyroidism and ophthalmopathy. With respect to this clonotype: Its antigen is still unknown. Since no conserved phenylalanine or tryptophan closes the CDR3, a read error is the likely cause.

Ophthalmopathy patients had moderate-to-severe active disease, CAS ≥3, NOSPECS ≥4, and disease duration under 3 months. Amplification yielded TCR beta CDR3 regions, with RNA transcripts as the source. First-round RT-PCR targeting the TCR CDR3 was performed with the HTBI primer set. TCRdb recomputed calls from the multiplex PCR reads with MiXCR, one row per CDR3 protein. The top ten hold about 11% of the sample, which has hundreds of thousands of distinct CDR3 sequences, around 22% seen once. Notes on the study in general: Ophthalmopathy was told apart from stable hyperthyroidism by a 13 V-J model. With a median lead of roughly 6.8 months before onset, the model predicted ophthalmopathy. Most expanded thyroid clonotypes above 0.001 recurred in blood.

The CDR3 has 17 amino acids. V lost 6 bases to trimming and J lost 0 bases, with 21 bases between them. Germline values: CDR1 DFQATT, CDR2 SNEGSKA (reference sequence). This sequence joins TRBV20-1 and TRBJ1-5; tentative D call: TRBD1 (6 bases). Sample: blood. This receptor was identified in a woman between 25 and 40 years old with Graves' ophthalmopathy. CDR3 region: CSAPDGQKVYSNQPQHV. CDR3 in DNA: TGCAGTGCCCCCGACGGACAGAAAGTATATAGCAATCAGCCCCAGCATGTG.